The 24 T cell receptor beta chains listed next were all sequenced from one sample in a study of T cells after yellow fever vaccination (dated by TCRdb to about 2019). Taken with the paper, the label for treatment or condition translates to: live attenuated yellow fever vaccine strain. Libraries were prepared through 5' RACE. TCRdb names Illumina HiSeq 2500 as the instrument used. Using fastp trimming at Q25 and MiXCR clonotype assembly, TCRdb reanalyzed the public sequencing data and kept in-frame beta chains. Identical CDR3 protein sequences are pooled into one entry, listed with their most common genes and DNA. Counted in this sample were around 610,000 distinct CDR3 sequences; approximately 12% of them appeared once. 11% to 15% of the sample comes from the top ten. Sample: PBMCs, taken on the day of the yellow fever booster vaccination. These receptors all come from a man in his thirties or forties who received the YFV17D yellow fever vaccine.

The genes are TRBV28 and TRBJ1-1, with D possibly TRBD1 on 5 matching bases. V gave up 5 bases and J gave up 5 bases, with 12 bases separating them. The CDR3 sequence is 13 residues long. Per germline, CDR1 MDHEN and CDR2 SYDVKM. CDR3 loop: CASSGPGGTEAFF. The CDR3 DNA reads as TGTGCCAGCAGTGGGCCCGGGGGGACTGAAGCTTTCTTT.

V and J are TRBV24-1 and TRBJ2-2; D call uncertain. V lost 5 bases to trimming and J lost 5 bases, with 5 bases between them. Germline V CDR1 and CDR2: KGHDR, SFDVKD. This CDR3 is built from 12 residues. CDR3 residues: CATSVSTGELFF. The CDR3 coding sequence is TGTGCCACCAGTGTTTCAACCGGGGAGCTGTTTTTT.

This clonotype was seen only a few times. The V gene is TRBV6-5, the J gene TRBJ2-1; 8 nucleotides align to TRBD2. Germline values: CDR1 MNHEY, CDR2 SVGAGI. V lost 4 bases, J lost 8 bases, and 10 bases stayed unmatched. The CDR3 runs to 15 residues. The CDR3 region has the DNA TGTGCCAGCAGTTCAGGACCCGGGACTAGTGATGAGCAGTTCTTC. Its protein product is CASSSGPGTSDEQFF.

The chain links TRBV7-9 to TRBJ1-1, with 8 nucleotides matching TRBD1. This CDR3 has 14 residues. Germline trimming cut 5 bases from V and 8 bases from J; bases unmatched to any gene: 10. Germline V gives CDR1 SEHNR, CDR2 FQNEAQ (reference sequence). This chain's CDR3 is CASSQRQGSLEAFF. CDR3 DNA sequence: TGTGCCAGCAGCCAGAGACAGGGGTCACTAGAAGCTTTCTTT.

The CDR3 nucleotides are TGTGCCATCAGTGACCCCCCCCGCTCGCGGGAGAGGGATGAGCAGTTCTTC. Translation gives CAISDPPRSRERDEQFF. The chain has TRBV10-3 and TRBJ2-1, with 7 nucleotides matching TRBD2. Germline CDR1 ENHRY, CDR2 SYGVKD. This CDR3 has 17 amino acids. V lost 3 bases and J lost 8; bases outside the gene matches: 16.

The rearrangement uses TRBV7-9 and TRBJ2-7; D uncertain. The CDR3 is 11 residues long. Germline CDR1 reads SEHNR; CDR2 reads FQNEAQ (reference sequence). Deletions cut 3 bases from V and 5 bases from J, with 5 bases between. The CDR3 is CASSFIDEQYF. CDR3 bases: TGTGCCAGCAGCTTCATCGACGAGCAGTACTTC. Complete variable domain (other parts from reference TRBV7-9 and TRBJ2-7): DTGVSQNPRHKITKRGQNVTFRCDPISEHNRLYWYRQTLGQGPEFLTYFQNEAQLEKSRLLSDRFSAERPKGSFSTLEIQRTEQGDSAMYLCASSFIDEQYFGPGTRLTVT.

The rearrangement uses TRBV4-3 and TRBJ2-2; a weak D match, TRBD1 (5 bases). The CDR3 covers 16 residues. Between the trimmed V and J ends, which lost 0 bases and 5 bases, there was a span of 13 bases. Germline assignment: CDR1 LGHNA and CDR2 YSLEER. The CDR3, as DNA: TGCGCCAGCAGCCAAGATCCCCAGGGCCGGACCGGGGAGCTGTTTTTT. It codes for CASSQDPQGRTGELFF.

The gene calls are TRBV6-1 and TRBJ1-5; TRBD1 matches 7 bases. J was trimmed by 0 bases and V by 6 bases; bases with no gene match: 5. The germline CDR1 and CDR2 sequences are MNHNS and SASEGT. This CDR3 contains 15 residues. The CDR3 here is CASSSTGFSNQPQHF. DNA of the CDR3: TGTGCCAGCAGCTCGACAGGGTTTAGCAATCAGCCCCAGCATTTT.

This clonotype was found a few times. The gene calls are TRBV7-3 and TRBJ2-1; TRBD2 matches 7 bases. Germline CDR1 SGHTA, CDR2 FQGTGA. The CDR3 loop spans 16 amino acids. Trimming cost V 1 base and J 5 bases; bases outside gene matches: 8. DNA for the CDR3: TGTGCCAGCAGCTTAAGGGGGGGGAGGGGAAACAATGAGCAGTTCTTC. It encodes CASSLRGGRGNNEQFF.

The sample holds a few counts of this clonotype. J is TRBJ2-3 and V is TRBV4-3; no definite D call. This CDR3 contains 17 residues. V shed 1 base and J shed 0 bases, with 14 bases lying between them. The germline V gene encodes CDR1 LGHNA and CDR2 YSLEER. The CDR3 coding sequence is TGCGCCAGCAGCCAAGGTGCGGCCCGAAGGAGCACAGATACGCAGTATTTT. This codes for CASSQGAARRSTDTQYF.

The chain couples TRBV10-3 to TRBJ2-1, with unresolved D. V dropped 0 bases and J dropped 8 bases, with 14 bases sitting between them. The CDR3 runs 15 residues. The germline gives CDR1 ENHRY, CDR2 SYGVKD. In DNA form, the CDR3 reads TGTGCCATCAGTGAGTCCCCCGACGGCTTCGATGAGCAGTTCTTC. Residues: CAISESPDGFDEQFF.

This clonotype has just a few counts. The genes are TRBV20-1 and TRBJ2-7, with D uncertain. The germline V gene has CDR1 DFQATT and CDR2 SNEGSKA (reference sequence). Between the trimmed V and J ends, which lost 1 base and 0 bases, there was a span of 7 bases. CDR3 length: 13 residues. CDR3: CSARVRSSYEQYF. In DNA, the CDR3 is TGCAGTGCTAGAGTCCGGAGCTCCTACGAGCAGTACTTC.

This clonotype was observed a handful of times. The CDR3 reads CASSVAGTSGDKNIQYF. CDR3 nucleotide sequence: TGTGCCAGCAGCGTAGCCGGGACTAGCGGGGACAAAAACATTCAGTACTTC. The chain combines TRBV9 with TRBJ2-4, with 13 positions matching TRBD2. CDR3 length equals 17 residues. Looked up from germline, CDR1 is SGDLS and CDR2 is YYNGEE. V shed 0 bases, J shed 3 bases, and the junction held 3 bases outside the gene matches. Full variable domain (outside the CDR3, taken from reference TRBV9 and TRBJ2-4): DSGVTQTPKHLITATGQRVTLRCSPRSGDLSVYWYQQSLDQGLQFLIQYYNGEERAKGNILERFSAQQFPDLHSELNLSSLELGDSALYFCASSVAGTSGDKNIQYFGAGTRLSVL.

This rearrangement joins TRBV10-3 to TRBJ1-3; D remains ambiguous. Germline assignment: CDR1 ENHRY and CDR2 SYGVKD. The CDR3 sequence is 18 residues long. The V end was cut by 0 bases, the J end by 1 base, with 16 bases between. The CDR3 bases are TGTGCCATCAGTGAGTCGGGGAAGGGATTGTCGTCTGGAAACACCATATATTTT. Amino acids: CAISESGKGLSSGNTIYF.

Of note for this clonotype: Since a much larger clone is just one base distant, this may be a read error. The rearrangement links TRBV2 to TRBJ2-1; 10 nucleotides line up with TRBD2. Germline CDR1 is SNHLY and CDR2 is FYNNEI. V was pared by 2 bases and J by 6 bases, with 4 bases of the junction left unmatched. CDR3 length equals 15 residues. This CDR3 reads CASSETSGTFNEQFF. Here the CDR3 DNA reads TGTGCCAGCAGTGAAACTAGCGGGACGTTCAATGAGCAGTTCTTC.

The V and J genes are TRBV20-1 and TRBJ2-5; D is perhaps TRBD2 (6 bases). The CDR3 is 15 amino acids. V was shortened by 1 base and J by 5 bases, with 17 bases between the two germline ends. The germline V gene has CDR1 DFQATT and CDR2 SNEGSKA (reference sequence). This CDR3 reads CSARAKGLRGETQYF. As DNA, the CDR3 is TGCAGTGCTAGAGCTAAGGGACTGCGCGGGGAGACCCAGTACTTC.

This clonotype was recorded at least ten times. The junction does not match germline at one end; this may be a read error. The chain recombines TRBV6-2 or TRBV6-3 with TRBJ2-3; D unresolved. Germline loops: CDR1 MNHEY, CDR2 SVGEGT. The CDR3 totals 11 residues. In DNA form, the CDR3 reads TGTGCCAGCAGCTACTTCTTGGTGCAGTATTTT. It is translated as CASSYFLVQYF.

The J gene is TRBJ2-7, the V gene TRBV4-3, with a possible D match to TRBD1 (6 bases). Deletions cut 4 bases from V and 0 bases from J, with 16 bases between. The germline CDR1 and CDR2 sequences are LGHNA and YSLEER. The CDR3 contains 16 residues. The CDR3 DNA reads as TGCGCCAGCAGCCTGGGTGCAGGGGAACCCTCCTACGAGCAGTACTTC. Protein product: CASSLGAGEPSYEQYF.

J is TRBJ2-1 and V is TRBV20-1; D remains ambiguous. The CDR3 length is 13 residues. V lost 5 bases and J 7 bases, leaving 15 bases between the germline ends. Looked up from germline, CDR1 is DFQATT and CDR2 is SNEGSKA (reference sequence). CDR3 DNA sequence: TGCAGTGCTCCCCCCCGAGCCTTAAATGAGCAGTTCTTC. Protein product: CSAPPRALNEQFF.

The rearrangement links TRBV10-2 to TRBJ1-1; a weak D match, TRBD1 (6 bases). The germline V gene encodes CDR1 WSHSY and CDR2 SAAADI. The V and J ends lost 6 bases and 6 bases respectively, with 14 bases between them. The length of the CDR3 is 13 residues. The CDR3 DNA reads as TGCGCCAGCAGGGAAACCCACAGGGCTGAAGCTTTCTTT. This sequence encodes CASRETHRAEAFF.

V is TRBV11-1 and J is TRBJ1-2; D uncertain. From germline, CDR1 is SGHAT and CDR2 FQDESV (reference sequence). V lost 1 base to trimming and J lost 8 bases, with 11 bases between them. The CDR3 covers 13 residues. The CDR3 nucleotides read TGTGCCAGCAGCTTAGTGGCGGGGAGCGGCTACACCTTC. Its translation is CASSLVAGSGYTF.

This clonotype was observed a handful of times. The chain is built from TRBV5-1 and TRBJ2-6, with unresolved D. V shed 0 bases and J shed 5 bases, with 9 bases lying between them. The CDR3 length is 15 residues. From germline, CDR1 is SGHRS and CDR2 YFSETQ. This CDR3 is CASSLDGDWANVLTF. As DNA, the CDR3 is TGCGCCAGCAGCTTGGATGGGGATTGGGCCAACGTCCTGACTTTC.

The rearrangement uses TRBV11-2 and TRBJ2-1, with D perhaps TRBD2 (6 bases). The CDR3 is 15 amino acids. CDR1 SGHAT and CDR2 FQNNGV come from the germline V gene. Trimming stripped 2 bases from V and 3 bases from J, with 11 bases between. The CDR3 sequence: CASSLFLASYNEQFF. Here the CDR3 DNA reads TGTGCCAGCAGCTTATTCCTAGCGAGCTACAATGAGCAGTTCTTC.

This clonotype came up a few times. This sequence joins TRBV29-1 and TRBJ1-1, with TRBD1 as a possible D gene (6 bases). This CDR3 contains 8 residues. Germline V gives CDR1 SQVTM, CDR2 ANQGSEA. V lost 8 bases and J lost 12, with 10 bases in between. The DNA of the CDR3 is TGCAGCACGGACAGACCTTTCTTT. Translation gives CSTDRPFF.